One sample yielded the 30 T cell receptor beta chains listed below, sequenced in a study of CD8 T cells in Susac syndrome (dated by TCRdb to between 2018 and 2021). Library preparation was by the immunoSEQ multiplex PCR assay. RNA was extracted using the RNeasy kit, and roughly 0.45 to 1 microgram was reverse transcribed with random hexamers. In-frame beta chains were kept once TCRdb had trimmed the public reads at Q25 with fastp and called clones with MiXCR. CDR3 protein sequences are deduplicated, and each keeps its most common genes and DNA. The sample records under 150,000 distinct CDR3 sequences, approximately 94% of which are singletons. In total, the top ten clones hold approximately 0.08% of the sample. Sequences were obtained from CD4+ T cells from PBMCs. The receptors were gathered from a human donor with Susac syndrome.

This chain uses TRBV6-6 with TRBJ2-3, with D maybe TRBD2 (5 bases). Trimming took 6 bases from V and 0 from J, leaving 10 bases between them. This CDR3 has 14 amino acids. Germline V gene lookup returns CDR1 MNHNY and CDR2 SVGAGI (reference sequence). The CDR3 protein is CASRSRTSTDTQYF. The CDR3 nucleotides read TGTGCCAGCAGGTCCAGGACTAGCACAGATACGCAGTATTTT.

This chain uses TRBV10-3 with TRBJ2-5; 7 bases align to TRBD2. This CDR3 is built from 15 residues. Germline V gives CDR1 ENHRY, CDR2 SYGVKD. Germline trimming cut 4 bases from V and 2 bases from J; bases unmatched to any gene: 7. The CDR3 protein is CAISGRAGRQETQYF. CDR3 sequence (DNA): TGTGCCATCAGTGGAAGAGCGGGGAGGCAAGAGACCCAGTACTTC.

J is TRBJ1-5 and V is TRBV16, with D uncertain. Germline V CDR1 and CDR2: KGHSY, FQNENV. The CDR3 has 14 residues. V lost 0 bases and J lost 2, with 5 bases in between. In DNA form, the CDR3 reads TGTGCCAGCAGCCAATCAGTCGGCAATCAGCCCCAGCATTTT. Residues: CASSQSVGNQPQHF.

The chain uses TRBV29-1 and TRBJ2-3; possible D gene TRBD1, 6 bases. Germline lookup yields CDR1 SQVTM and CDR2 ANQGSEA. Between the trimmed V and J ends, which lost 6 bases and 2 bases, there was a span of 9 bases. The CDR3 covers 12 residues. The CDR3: CSVGQNTDTQYF. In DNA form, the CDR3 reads TGCAGCGTCGGACAGAACACAGATACGCAGTATTTT.

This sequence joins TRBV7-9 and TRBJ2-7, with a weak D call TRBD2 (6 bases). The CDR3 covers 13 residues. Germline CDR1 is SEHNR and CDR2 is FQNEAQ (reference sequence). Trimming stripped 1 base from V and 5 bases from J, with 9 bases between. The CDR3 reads CASSLGGEDEQYF. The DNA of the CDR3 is TGTGCCAGCAGCTTAGGTGGGGAGGACGAGCAGTACTTC.

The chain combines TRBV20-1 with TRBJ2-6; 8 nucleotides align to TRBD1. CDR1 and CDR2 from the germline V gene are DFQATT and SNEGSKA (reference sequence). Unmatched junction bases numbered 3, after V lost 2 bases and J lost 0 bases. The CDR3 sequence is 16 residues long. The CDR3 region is CSARLDRDSGANVLTF. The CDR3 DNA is TGCAGTGCTAGACTGGACAGGGACTCTGGGGCCAACGTCCTGACTTTC.

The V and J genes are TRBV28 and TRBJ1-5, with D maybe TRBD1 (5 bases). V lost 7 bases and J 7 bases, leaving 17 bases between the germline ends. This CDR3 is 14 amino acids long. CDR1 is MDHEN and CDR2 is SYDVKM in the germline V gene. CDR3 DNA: TGTGCCAGCACGGCCACGGTGAGGGACCAGCCCCAGCATTTT. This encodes CASTATVRDQPQHF.

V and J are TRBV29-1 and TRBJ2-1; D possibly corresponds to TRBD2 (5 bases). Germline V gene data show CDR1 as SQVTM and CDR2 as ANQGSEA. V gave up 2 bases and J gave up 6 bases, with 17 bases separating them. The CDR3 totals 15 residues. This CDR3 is CSVEKGSRVSNEQFF. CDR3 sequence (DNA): TGCAGCGTTGAAAAGGGATCGAGGGTGAGCAATGAGCAGTTCTTC.

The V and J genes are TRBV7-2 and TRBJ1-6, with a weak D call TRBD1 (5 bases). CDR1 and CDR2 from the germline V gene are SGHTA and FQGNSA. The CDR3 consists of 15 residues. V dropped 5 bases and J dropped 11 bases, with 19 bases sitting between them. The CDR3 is CASSPREGPSAPLHF. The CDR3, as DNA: TGTGCCAGCAGCCCCCGGGAGGGGCCCTCGGCACCCCTCCACTTT. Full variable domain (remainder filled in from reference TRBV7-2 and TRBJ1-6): GAGVSQSPSNKVTEKGKDVELRCDPISGHTALYWYRQSLGQGLEFLIYFQGNSAPDKSGLPSDRFSAERTGGSVSTLTIQRTQQEDSAVYLCASSPREGPSAPLHFGNGTRLTVT.

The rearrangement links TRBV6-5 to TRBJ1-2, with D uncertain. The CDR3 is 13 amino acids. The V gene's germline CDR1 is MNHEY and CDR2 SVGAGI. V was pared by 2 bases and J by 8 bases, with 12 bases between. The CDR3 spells CASSYEGGSGYTF. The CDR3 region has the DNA TGTGCCAGCAGTTACGAGGGCGGGAGCGGCTACACCTTC.

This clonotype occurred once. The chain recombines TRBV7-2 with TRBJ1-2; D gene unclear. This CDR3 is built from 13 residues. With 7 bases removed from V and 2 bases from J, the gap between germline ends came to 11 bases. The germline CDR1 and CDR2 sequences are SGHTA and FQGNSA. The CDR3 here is CASTSPRNYGYTF. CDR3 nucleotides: TGTGCCAGCACCTCACCTCGAAACTATGGCTACACCTTC.

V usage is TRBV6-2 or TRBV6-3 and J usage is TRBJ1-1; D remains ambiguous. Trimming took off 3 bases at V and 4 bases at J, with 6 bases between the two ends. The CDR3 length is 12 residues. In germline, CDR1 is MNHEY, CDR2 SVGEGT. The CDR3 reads CASSYRSTEAFF. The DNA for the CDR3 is TGTGCCAGCAGTTATCGGTCCACTGAAGCTTTCTTT.

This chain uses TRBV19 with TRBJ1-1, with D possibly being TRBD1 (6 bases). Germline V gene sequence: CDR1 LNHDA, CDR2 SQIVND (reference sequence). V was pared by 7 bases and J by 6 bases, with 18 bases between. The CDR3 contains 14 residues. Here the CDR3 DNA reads TGTGCCAGTAACGGGGGCGCCAAGGGCTCTGAAGCTTTCTTT. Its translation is CASNGGAKGSEAFF.

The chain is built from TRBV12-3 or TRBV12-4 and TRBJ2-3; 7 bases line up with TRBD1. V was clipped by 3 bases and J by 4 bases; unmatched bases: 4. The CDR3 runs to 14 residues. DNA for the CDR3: TGTGCCAGCAGTTTCCGGACAGGCGCAGATACGCAGTATTTT. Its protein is CASSFRTGADTQYF.

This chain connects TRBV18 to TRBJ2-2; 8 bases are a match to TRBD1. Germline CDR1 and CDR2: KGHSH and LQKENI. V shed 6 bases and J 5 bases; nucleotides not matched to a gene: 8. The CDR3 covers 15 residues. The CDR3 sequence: CASSSGQGRTGELFF. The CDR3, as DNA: TGTGCCAGCTCTTCCGGACAGGGTCGAACCGGGGAGCTGTTTTTT. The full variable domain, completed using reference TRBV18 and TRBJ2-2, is NAGVMQNPRHLVRRRGQEARLRCSPMKGHSHVYWYRQLPEEGLKFMVYLQKENIIDESGMPKERFSAEFPKEGPSILRIQQVVRGDSAAYFCASSSGQGRTGELFFGEGSRLTVL.

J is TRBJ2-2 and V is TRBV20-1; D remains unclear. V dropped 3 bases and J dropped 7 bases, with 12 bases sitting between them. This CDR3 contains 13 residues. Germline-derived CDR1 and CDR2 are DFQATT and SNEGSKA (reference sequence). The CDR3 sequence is CSARKSVGGELFF. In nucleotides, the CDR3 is TGCAGTGCTAGGAAAAGTGTCGGCGGGGAGCTGTTTTTT.

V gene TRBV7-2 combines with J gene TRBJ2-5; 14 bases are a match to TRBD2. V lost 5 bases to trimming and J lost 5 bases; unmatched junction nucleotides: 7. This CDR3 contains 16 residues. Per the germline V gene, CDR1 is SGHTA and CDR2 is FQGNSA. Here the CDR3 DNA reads TGTGCCAGCAGCCCGGGACTAGCGGGAGTCGGGGAGACCCAGTACTTC. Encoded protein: CASSPGLAGVGETQYF.

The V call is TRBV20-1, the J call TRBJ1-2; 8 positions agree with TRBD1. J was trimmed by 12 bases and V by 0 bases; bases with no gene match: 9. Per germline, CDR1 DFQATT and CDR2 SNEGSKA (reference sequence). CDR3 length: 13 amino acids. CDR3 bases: TGCAGTGCTAGAGAGCGGACAGGGAATAGGAACACCTTC. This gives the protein CSARERTGNRNTF.

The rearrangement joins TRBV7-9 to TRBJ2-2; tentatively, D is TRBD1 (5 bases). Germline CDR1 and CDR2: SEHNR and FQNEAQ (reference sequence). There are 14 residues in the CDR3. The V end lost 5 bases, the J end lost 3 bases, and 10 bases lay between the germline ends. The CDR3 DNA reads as TGTGCCAGCAGCGCGCAGGGTGACACCGGGGAGCTGTTTTTT. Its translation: CASSAQGDTGELFF.

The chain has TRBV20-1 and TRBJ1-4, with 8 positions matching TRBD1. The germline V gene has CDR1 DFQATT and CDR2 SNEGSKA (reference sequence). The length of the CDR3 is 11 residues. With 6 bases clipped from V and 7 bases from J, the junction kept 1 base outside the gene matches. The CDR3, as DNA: TGCAGTGCAGGACAGGGTGAAAAACTGTTTTTT. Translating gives CSAGQGEKLFF.

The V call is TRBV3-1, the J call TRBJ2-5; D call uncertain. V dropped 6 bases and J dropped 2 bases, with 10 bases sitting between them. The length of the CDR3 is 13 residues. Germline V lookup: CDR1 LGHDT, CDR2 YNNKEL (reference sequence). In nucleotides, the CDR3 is TGTGCCAGCAGTCTGAGTTTACAAGAGACCCAGTACTTC. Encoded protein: CASSLSLQETQYF.

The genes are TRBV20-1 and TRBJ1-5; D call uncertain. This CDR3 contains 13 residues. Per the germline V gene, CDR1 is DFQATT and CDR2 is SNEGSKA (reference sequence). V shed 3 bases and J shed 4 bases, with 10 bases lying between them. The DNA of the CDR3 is TGCAGTGCTAGGTTGGGAGCAAATCAGCCCCAGCATTTT. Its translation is CSARLGANQPQHF.

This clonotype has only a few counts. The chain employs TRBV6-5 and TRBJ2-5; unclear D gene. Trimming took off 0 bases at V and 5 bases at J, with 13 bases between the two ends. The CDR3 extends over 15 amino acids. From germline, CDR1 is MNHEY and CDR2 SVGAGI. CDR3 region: CASSYSSSRWETQYF. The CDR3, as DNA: TGTGCCAGCAGTTACTCGTCATCCAGGTGGGAGACCCAGTACTTC.

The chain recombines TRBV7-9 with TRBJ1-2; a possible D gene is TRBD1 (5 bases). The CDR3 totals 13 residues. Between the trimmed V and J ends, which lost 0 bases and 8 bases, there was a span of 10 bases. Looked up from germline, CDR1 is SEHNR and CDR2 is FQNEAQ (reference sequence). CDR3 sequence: CASSLAQGSGYTF. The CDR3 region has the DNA TGTGCCAGCAGCTTAGCTCAGGGATCCGGCTACACCTTC.

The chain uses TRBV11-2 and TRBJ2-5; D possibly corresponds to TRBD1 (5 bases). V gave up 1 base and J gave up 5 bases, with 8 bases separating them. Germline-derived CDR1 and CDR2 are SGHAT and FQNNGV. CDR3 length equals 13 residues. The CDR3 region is CASSLGRVETQYF. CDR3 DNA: TGTGCCAGCAGCTTAGGCAGGGTCGAGACCCAGTACTTC.

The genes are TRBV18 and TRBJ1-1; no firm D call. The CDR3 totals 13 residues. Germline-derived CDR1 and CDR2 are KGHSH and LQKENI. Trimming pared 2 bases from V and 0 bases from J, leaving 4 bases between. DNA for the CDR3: TGTGCCAGCTCACCAGCCATGAACACTGAAGCTTTCTTT. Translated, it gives CASSPAMNTEAFF.

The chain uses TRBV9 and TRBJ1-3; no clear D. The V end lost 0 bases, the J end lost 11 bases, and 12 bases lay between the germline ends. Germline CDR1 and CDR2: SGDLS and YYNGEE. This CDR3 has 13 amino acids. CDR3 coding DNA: TGTGCCAGCAGCGTAGATGTGCGTACTCCCATATATTTT. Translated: CASSVDVRTPIYF. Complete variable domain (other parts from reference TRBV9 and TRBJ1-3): DSGVTQTPKHLITATGQRVTLRCSPRSGDLSVYWYQQSLDQGLQFLIQYYNGEERAKGNILERFSAQQFPDLHSELNLSSLELGDSALYFCASSVDVRTPIYFGEGSWLTVV.

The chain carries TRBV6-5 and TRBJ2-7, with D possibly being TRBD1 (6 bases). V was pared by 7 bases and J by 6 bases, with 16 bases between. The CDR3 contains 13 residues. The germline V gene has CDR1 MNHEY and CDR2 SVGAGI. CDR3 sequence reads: CASISQGRGEQYF. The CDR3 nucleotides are TGTGCCAGCATTTCACAGGGTCGGGGCGAGCAGTACTTC.

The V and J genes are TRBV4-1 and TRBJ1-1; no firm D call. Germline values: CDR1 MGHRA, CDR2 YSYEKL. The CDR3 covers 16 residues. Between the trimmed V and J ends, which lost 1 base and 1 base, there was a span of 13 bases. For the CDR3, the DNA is TGCGCCAGCAGCCAAGGGCTGACATCGGCGAACACTGAAGCTTTCTTT. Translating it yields CASSQGLTSANTEAFF.

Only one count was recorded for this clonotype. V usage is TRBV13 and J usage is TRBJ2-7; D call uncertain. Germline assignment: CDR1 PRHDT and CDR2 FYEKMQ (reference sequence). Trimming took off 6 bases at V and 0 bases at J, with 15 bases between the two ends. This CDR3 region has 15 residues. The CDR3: CASRFSQNPSYEQYF. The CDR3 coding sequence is TGTGCCAGCAGATTTTCACAGAACCCCTCCTACGAGCAGTACTTC.